These 7 T cell receptor beta chains came from one sample sequenced in a study of T cells in tuberculosis. The table came from immunoSEQ multiplex PCR; TCRdb's copy has only in-frame clones and leaves some out. The sample holds some 30,000 clones; around 86% are singletons and the top ten take roughly 5%. Indicated time point: new active TB diagnosis, blood taken before or within 7 days of starting treatment. Sequencing was performed on PBMCs, taken at tuberculosis diagnosis. All receptors come from an adult with tuberculosis.

V and J are TRBV4-2 and TRBJ2-3; tentative D call: TRBD2 (6 bases). Germline values: CDR1 LGHNA, CDR2 YNFKEQ. CDR3 length: 16 amino acids. Trimming pared 5 bases from V and 2 bases from J, leaving 17 bases between. Written as DNA, the CDR3 is TGTGCCAGCAGCTCAAGGGGCGGGGACTTCACAGATACGCAGTATTTT. This translates into CASSSRGGDFTDTQYF.

This clone was seen only a few times. V usage is TRBV7-9 and J usage is TRBJ2-7, with D possibly being TRBD2 (5 bases). Germline CDR1 reads SEHNR; CDR2 reads FQNEAQ (reference sequence). This CDR3 has 12 residues. V gave up 3 bases and J gave up 6 bases, with 9 bases separating them. The CDR3 is CASSFGDGEQYF. In nucleotides, the CDR3 is TGTGCCAGCAGCTTCGGGGATGGCGAGCAGTACTTC.

A few counts support this clone. This chain uses TRBV19 with TRBJ2-5; TRBD2 is a possible D gene (5 bases). The CDR3 runs to 12 residues. Germline CDR1 reads LNHDA; CDR2 reads SQIVND (reference sequence). The V end was cut by 7 bases, the J end by 5 bases, with 11 bases between. The CDR3 coding sequence is TGTGCCAGTACCCCGGACTGGGAGACCCAGTACTTC. Encoded protein: CASTPDWETQYF.

The chain has TRBV9 and TRBJ2-5; perhaps TRBD1 as D (6 bases). The V end lost 3 bases, the J end lost 5 bases, and 17 bases lay between the germline ends. CDR3 length: 15 amino acids. Germline loops: CDR1 SGDLS, CDR2 YYNGEE. CDR3 bases: TGTGCCAGCAGCGCCAGCGAGGGGGTTTCGGAGACCCAGTACTTC. Its protein product is CASSASEGVSETQYF.

V usage is TRBV28 and J usage is TRBJ1-2; D might be TRBD1 (5 bases). Trimming removed 7 bases from V and 2 bases from J, with 8 bases in between. Germline V gene lookup returns CDR1 MDHEN and CDR2 SYDVKM. The CDR3 sequence is 12 residues long. In DNA form, the CDR3 reads TGTGCCAGCACACCAGGGAACTATGGCTACACCTTC. It codes for CASTPGNYGYTF.

This clone was recorded a few times. The chain recombines TRBV5-1 with TRBJ1-1; D unresolved. The CDR3 is 15 residues long. V lost 0 bases and J lost 1, with 10 bases in between. CDR1 is SGHRS and CDR2 is YFSETQ in the germline V gene. CDR3 in DNA: TGCGCCAGCAGCTTGGACGCGGGAGGGAACACTGAAGCTTTCTTT. As protein: CASSLDAGGNTEAFF.

This sequence joins TRBV30 and TRBJ1-4; 8 nucleotides line up with TRBD1. The CDR3 extends over 12 amino acids. V dropped 5 bases and J dropped 4; count of bases not matched to a gene: 0. Germline CDR1 and CDR2: GTSNPN and SVGIG (reference sequence). The CDR3 spells CAWDRGNEKLFF. The CDR3 DNA is TGTGCCTGGGACAGGGGTAATGAAAAACTGTTTTTT.